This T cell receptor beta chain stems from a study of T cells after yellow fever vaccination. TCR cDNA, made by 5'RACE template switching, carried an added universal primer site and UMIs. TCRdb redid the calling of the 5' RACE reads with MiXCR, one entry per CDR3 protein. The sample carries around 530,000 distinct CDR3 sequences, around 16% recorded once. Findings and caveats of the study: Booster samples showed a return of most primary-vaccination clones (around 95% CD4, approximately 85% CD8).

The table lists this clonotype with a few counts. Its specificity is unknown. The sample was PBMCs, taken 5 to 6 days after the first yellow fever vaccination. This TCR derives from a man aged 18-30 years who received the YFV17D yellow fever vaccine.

The CDR3 region has the DNA TGTGCCAGCAGCCAATCGAAGCTAGCAGCCACAGATACGCAGTATTTT. Its protein is CASSQSKLAATDTQYF. The chain uses TRBV3-1 and TRBJ2-3; the D gene is possibly TRBD2 (5 bases). Germline CDR1 LGHDT, CDR2 YNNKEL (reference sequence). V was trimmed by 2 bases and J by 2 bases, leaving 14 bases between them. This CDR3 spans 16 amino acids.